This T cell receptor beta chain comes out of a study of blood T cell repertoires in COVID-19. About the research overall: Sites in the United States, Italy and Spain provided acute and convalescent COVID-19 samples. T cells, B-cell-depleted T cells, or PBMCs supplied cDNA or gDNA.

Study processing details: By means of reference gene primer amplification, nucleated cell counts were estimated. Some clones are missing from TCRdb's copy, which holds only in-frame ones; the method was immunoSEQ multiplex PCR. Clone size and V and J calls were adopted from that table, with D and trimming inferred from the DNA. The profile shows 55,000 to 95,000 clones, about four fifths of them singletons. This clone was picked up a small number of times. The germline gene is not matched at one end of the junction; a read error may be the cause. The receptor was derived from a woman aged 70-85 years with acute or convalescent COVID-19. Sequencing used peripheral blood.

CDR3 nucleotide sequence: TGTGCCAGCAGCTTAGAACGCGGGAGGGCCTACTTT. Protein product: CASSLERGRAYF. The rearrangement uses TRBV13 and TRBJ2-3; 9 nucleotides align to TRBD2. This CDR3 comprises 12 residues. Per the germline V gene, CDR1 is PRHDT and CDR2 is FYEKMQ (reference sequence).